The 8 T cell receptor beta chains given below trace back to one sample, sequenced in a study of response to subunit inactivated influenza vaccine. TCRdb recomputed calls from the RT-PCR reads with MiXCR, one row per CDR3 protein. The table has some 500,000 distinct CDR3 sequences, under 15% seen once. The specimen comprised PBMCs from blood, sampled about 40 days after vaccination. These receptors were collected from a man in his forties or fifties who received an inactivated influenza vaccine.

As to this clonotype: A much larger clone differs by one base, so this may be a read error. This sequence joins TRBV5-1 and TRBJ2-7; tentatively, D is TRBD2 (7 bases). The V and J ends lost 10 bases and 4 bases respectively, with 24 bases between them. CDR1 and CDR2 (germline): SGHRS, YFSETQ. The CDR3 loop spans 15 amino acids. The CDR3 here is CACMLGVGGLYEQYF. The CDR3 region has the DNA TGCGCCTGCATGCTGGGTGTCGGGGGGCTTTACGAGCAGTACTTC.

This clonotype has just a few counts. This may be a read error, as it is one base from a much larger clone. The final CDR3 position lacks the conserved phenylalanine or tryptophan, pointing to a likely read error. J is TRBJ2-3 and V is TRBV15; 11 bases align to TRBD2. This CDR3 is 16 amino acids long. V dropped 0 bases and J dropped 5; count of bases not matched to a gene: 4. Germline V gene data show CDR1 as LNHNV and CDR2 as YYDKDF (reference sequence). The CDR3 here is CATSRDVGLAGDTQYL. CDR3 nucleotide sequence: TGTGCCACCAGCAGAGATGTAGGACTAGCGGGAGATACGCAGTATCTT.

V is TRBV20-1 and J is TRBJ2-7; 13 positions match TRBD2. J was trimmed by 8 bases and V by 4 bases; bases with no gene match: 11. Germline values: CDR1 DFQATT, CDR2 SNEGSKA (reference sequence). The CDR3 contains 15 residues. The CDR3 reads CSAKTGTSGNIKQYF. In DNA, the CDR3 is TGCAGTGCTAAAACCGGGACTAGCGGGAATATAAAGCAGTACTTC.

The V call is TRBV5-1, the J call TRBJ2-7; 8 bases line up with TRBD2. CDR3 length equals 14 residues. From germline, CDR1 is SGHRS and CDR2 YFSETQ. J gave up 7 bases and V 4 bases, and 10 bases lay outside the gene matches. For the CDR3, the DNA is TGCGCCAGCAGCCCGCGGGGGGCCCATTCGGAGCAGTACTTC. It codes for CASSPRGAHSEQYF. The complete variable domain, with remaining parts taken from reference TRBV5-1 and TRBJ2-7, reads KAGVTQTPRYLIKTRGQQVTLSCSPISGHRSVSWYQQTPGQGLQFLFEYFSETQRNKGNFPGRFSGRQFSNSRSEMNVSTLELGDSALYLCASSPRGAHSEQYFGPGTRLTVT.

This clonotype was seen at least ten times. The chain couples TRBV29-1 to TRBJ2-7; 9 nucleotides align to TRBD1. The CDR3 contains 12 residues. Losses at the gene ends were 4 bases for V and 3 bases for J; bases not matched to a gene: 1. The germline V gene has CDR1 SQVTM and CDR2 ANQGSEA. CDR3: CSVATGGYEQYF. Written as DNA, the CDR3 is TGCAGCGTTGCGACAGGGGGCTACGAGCAGTACTTC.

This clonotype was detected only a few times. This chain connects TRBV5-1 to TRBJ2-1; 9 bases map to TRBD1. V lost 5 bases, J lost 7 bases, and 10 bases stayed unmatched. This CDR3 is built from 15 residues. Germline V lookup: CDR1 SGHRS, CDR2 YFSETQ. The CDR3 coding sequence is TGCGCCAGCAGTTATACAGGGGGCGCGAGTAATGAGCAGTTCTTC. Translating it yields CASSYTGGASNEQFF.

The chain recombines TRBV14 with TRBJ2-2; D is unresolved. V was trimmed by 4 bases and J by 7 bases, leaving 10 bases between them. CDR3 length: 13 residues. The germline gives CDR1 SGHDN, CDR2 FVKESK. The CDR3 sequence: CASSRSAFGELFF. Here the CDR3 DNA reads TGTGCCAGCAGCCGTAGTGCGTTCGGGGAGCTGTTTTTT.

This clonotype was observed many times. The rearrangement joins TRBV28 to TRBJ2-3; 9 bases are shared with TRBD2. V lost 7 bases and J lost 2; bases outside the gene matches: 7. Germline values: CDR1 MDHEN, CDR2 SYDVKM. This CDR3 is built from 15 residues. The CDR3 DNA reads TGTGCCAGCACGGAGGCTAGCGGGAACACAGATACGCAGTATTTT. This gives the protein CASTEASGNTDTQYF. Complete variable domain (other parts from reference TRBV28 and TRBJ2-3): DVKVTQSSRYLVKRTGEKVFLECVQDMDHENMFWYRQDPGLGLRLIYFSYDVKMKEKGDIPEGYSVSREKKERFSLILESASTNQTSMYLCASTEASGNTDTQYFGPGTRLTVL.